This paragraph reports one T cell receptor beta chain. This specimen comes from a study of blood T cell repertoires in COVID-19. Overall study context: Whether acute or convalescent, the COVID-19 samples came from the United States, Italy and Spain. The cDNA or gDNA used as material had been derived from T cells, B-cell-depleted T cells, or PBMCs.

The V gene's germline CDR1 is SGDLS and CDR2 YYNGEE. The CDR3 is 16 amino acids. Germline trimming cut 1 base from V and 5 bases from J; bases unmatched to any gene: 9. Source study methods: The assay estimated nucleated cells by amplifying reference gene primers. Clones were sequenced by immunoSEQ multiplex PCR, and TCRdb holds only the in-frame ones, with some missing. D and trimming were read from the DNA, whereas the V and J calls and clone size are those reported in that table. Of about 310,000 clones in the sample, 80% to 90% were seen once. The sequenced sample consisted of peripheral blood. The genes are TRBV9 and TRBJ2-5, with TRBD1 identical over 9 bases. The receptor was derived from a man aged 45-60 years with active or convalescent COVID-19. The CDR3 sequence is CASSVRTGEPLETQYF. CDR3 bases: TGTGCCAGCAGCGTAAGGACAGGGGAGCCTTTGGAGACCCAGTACTTC.